Following are 3 T cell receptor beta chains from one sample sequenced in a study of response to subunit inactivated influenza vaccine. MiXCR was run by TCRdb on the RT-PCR reads, yielding one entry per CDR3 protein. The sample lists 500,000 to 600,000 distinct CDR3 sequences, approximately 15% occurring once. This specimen was CD4+ T cells sorted from PBMCs, taken less than 30 months after vaccination. Receptor source: a man in his fifties or sixties who received an inactivated influenza vaccine.

The table lists this clonotype with many counts. The V call is TRBV29-1, the J call TRBJ1-5, with 7 bases fitting TRBD1. CDR3 size: 13 residues. Germline CDR1 and CDR2: SQVTM and ANQGSEA. V was clipped by 6 bases and J by 5 bases; unmatched bases: 7. This CDR3 is CSVADRYDQPQHF. Written as DNA, the CDR3 is TGCAGCGTAGCGGACAGGTATGATCAGCCCCAGCATTTT. The variable domain in full, with the rest retrieved from reference TRBV29-1 and TRBJ1-5, is SAVISQKPSRDICQRGTSLTIQCQVDSQVTMMFWYRQQPGQSLTLIATANQGSEATYESGFVIDKFPISRPNLTFSTLTVSNMSPEDSSIYLCSVADRYDQPQHFGDGTRLSIL.

This clonotype was counted many times. CDR3 sequence: CSARDAQESYNEQFF. The DNA for the CDR3 is TGCAGTGCTAGAGATGCGCAGGAATCCTACAATGAGCAGTTCTTC. J is TRBJ2-1 and V is TRBV20-1; D uncertain. Germline V lookup: CDR1 DFQATT, CDR2 SNEGSKA (reference sequence). V was shortened by 0 bases and J by 1 base, with 10 bases between the two germline ends. This CDR3 region has 15 residues.

J is TRBJ2-7 and V is TRBV6-1; D remains ambiguous. The V gene lost 4 bases and the J gene lost 3 bases, with 13 bases spanning the gap. Germline loops: CDR1 MNHNS, CDR2 SASEGT. This CDR3 is 14 amino acids long. In nucleotides, the CDR3 is TGTGCCAGCAGTGCTGGATCTGGGATCTACGAGCAGTACTTC. This gives the protein CASSAGSGIYEQYF.